This T cell receptor (beta chain) originates from a study of shared clonotypes between healthy human individuals. Study findings and constraints: Of the naive CD4 clonotypes, roughly 5% were shared across a handful of donors. Relative to their counterparts shared across all four donors, non-shared clonotypes exhibited diminished generation probabilities.

A remark on this clone: Its antigen is as yet unknown.

Original processing notes: With immunoSEQ giving junction-only sequences and no quality scores, filtering differed. Clones were sequenced by immunoSEQ multiplex PCR, and TCRdb holds only the in-frame ones, with some missing. V, J and clone size derive from that table, while D and trimming were established from the DNA sequence. The sample lists about 2.4 million clones, approximately 94% seen once, with about 0.38% in the top ten. Nashville, Tennessee was home to all donors, each a Caucasian adult. Per the germline V gene, CDR1 is SGHNT and CDR2 is YYREEE (reference sequence). The CDR3 covers 18 residues. J was trimmed by 5 bases and V by 1 base; bases with no gene match: 9.

The chain has TRBV5-4 and TRBJ2-3, with TRBD2 matching over 14 bases. This receptor was obtained from a young man in good health. Some clones in this sample may be carry-over from other donors' samples. Material: naive CD4+ T cells from PBMCs. The subset here: CD45RA+ positively selected. The CDR3 sequence: CASSLRPGTSGSQDTQYF. CDR3 coding DNA: TGTGCCAGCAGCTTGCGGCCGGGGACTAGCGGGAGCCAAGATACGCAGTATTTT.